A single sample is the source of the 8 T cell receptor beta chains below, sequenced in a study of CD8+ T cells in alopecia areata. Isolated RNA was reverse transcribed into cDNA used as the sequencing template. The data were produced by immunoSEQ multiplex PCR, yet TCRdb's version contains in-frame clones alone and is incomplete. The sample holds about 200,000 clones, roughly three fifths seen once. The sample taken for sequencing was CD8+ T cells sorted from blood. These receptors came from a human donor in good health.

The chain recombines TRBV6-5 with TRBJ2-3; 9 positions agree with TRBD1. V dropped 6 bases and J dropped 6; count of bases not matched to a gene: 4. The CDR3 consists of 13 residues. Germline V gene lookup returns CDR1 MNHEY and CDR2 SVGAGI. The CDR3 DNA is TGTGCCAGCAGCTACAGGGGGCGTGATACGCAGTATTTT. This codes for CASSYRGRDTQYF.

The chain uses TRBV30 and TRBJ1-1; D gene unclear. The V end lost 0 bases, the J end lost 3 bases, and 5 bases lay between the germline ends. Per the germline V gene, CDR1 is GTSNPN and CDR2 is SVGIG (reference sequence). The CDR3 has 12 amino acids. This chain's CDR3 is CAWSVRDTEAFF. The CDR3 nucleotides are TGTGCCTGGAGTGTCCGGGACACTGAAGCTTTCTTT.

Only a few counts were recorded for this clone. The J gene is TRBJ1-1, the V gene TRBV19, with no clear D. Trimming removed 9 bases at V and 7 bases at J, with 18 bases between. The CDR3 is 13 residues long. Germline CDR1 is LNHDA and CDR2 is SQIVND (reference sequence). The chain's CDR3 is CASLTDEGREAFF. The CDR3 nucleotides read TGTGCCAGCTTGACGGATGAGGGCCGTGAAGCTTTCTTT.

The chain uses TRBV30 and TRBJ1-1; a possible D gene is TRBD1 (5 bases). Germline-derived CDR1 and CDR2 are GTSNPN and SVGIG (reference sequence). The CDR3 loop spans 12 amino acids. Trimming shortened V by 4 bases and J by 4 bases, and 10 bases separated the two germline ends. The CDR3 region has the DNA TGTGCCTGGACAGCCGGGGGCACTGAAGCTTTCTTT. It is translated as CAWTAGGTEAFF.

This clone was observed a few times. This sequence joins TRBV29-1 and TRBJ1-2; 8 bases fit TRBD1. J gave up 2 bases and V 5 bases, and 13 bases lay outside the gene matches. CDR1 and CDR2 from the germline V gene are SQVTM and ANQGSEA. The CDR3 consists of 16 residues. DNA of the CDR3: TGCAGCGTTTCCCCGGGGACAGGAGACCGGAACTATGGCTACACCTTC. Translated, it gives CSVSPGTGDRNYGYTF.

This clone was seen a single time. In nucleotides, the CDR3 is TGCGCCAGCAGAACCAACCGGGACAGGGTACCGTACGAGCAGTACTTC. Protein: CASRTNRDRVPYEQYF. The J gene is TRBJ2-7, the V gene TRBV5-1; 9 positions agree with TRBD1. Germline V gives CDR1 SGHRS, CDR2 YFSETQ. The CDR3 length is 16 residues. The ends lost 5 bases at V and 4 bases at J; junction bases unmatched: 13.

This clone was detected once. The genes are TRBV25-1 and TRBJ1-2; D gene uncertain. Germline CDR1 is MGHDK and CDR2 is SYGVNS. The germline V and J ends were trimmed by 5 bases and 2 bases, with 9 bases remaining between them. The CDR3 loop spans 13 amino acids. The CDR3 loop reads CASSSQGNYGYTF. CDR3 sequence (DNA): TGTGCCAGCAGTTCCCAAGGGAACTATGGCTACACCTTC.

The rearrangement links TRBV13 to TRBJ2-7; D remains ambiguous. CDR1 PRHDT and CDR2 FYEKMQ come from the germline V gene (reference sequence). V lost 5 bases and J 2 bases, leaving 19 bases between the germline ends. The CDR3 totals 16 residues. For the CDR3, the DNA is TGTGCCAGCAGCCTCACCGGCCCGGGCTTGACCTACGAGCAGTACTTC. It is translated as CASSLTGPGLTYEQYF. Full variable domain (outside the CDR3, taken from reference TRBV13 and TRBJ2-7): AAGVIQSPRHLIKEKRETATLKCYPIPRHDTVYWYQQGPGQDPQFLISFYEKMQSDKGSIPDRFSAQQFSDYHSELNMSSLELGDSALYFCASSLTGPGLTYEQYFGPGTRLTVT.